One and the same sample provided the 18 T cell receptor beta chains below, sequenced in a study of T cell responses to AZD1222 COVID-19 vaccine. Only in-frame clones appear in the TCRdb table, and some are missing; sequencing was by immunoSEQ multiplex PCR. The sample includes approximately 130,000 clones, roughly 92% of them seen just once. Specimen: peripheral blood, collected 28 days after the second AZD1222 dose. These receptors came from an adult who received the AZD1222 COVID-19 vaccine.

The V gene is TRBV19, the J gene TRBJ1-2; TRBD1 matches at 8 bases. Germline trimming cut 3 bases from V and 4 bases from J; bases unmatched to any gene: 1. Per germline, CDR1 LNHDA and CDR2 SQIVND (reference sequence). This CDR3 contains 13 residues. The CDR3 here is CASSIDRGYGYTF. The CDR3 nucleotides are TGTGCCAGTAGTATCGACAGGGGCTATGGCTACACCTTC.

The chain is built from TRBV3-1 (or the pseudogene TRBV3-2) and TRBJ2-5; D possibly corresponds to TRBD2 (6 bases). Deletions cut 0 bases from V and 1 base from J, with 9 bases between. The CDR3 consists of 15 residues. Germline V CDR1 and CDR2: LGHDT, YNNKEL (reference sequence). The CDR3 reads CASSQEGAGQETQYF. CDR3 coding DNA: TGTGCCAGCAGCCAAGAAGGAGCGGGCCAAGAGACCCAGTACTTC.

V usage is TRBV24-1 and J usage is TRBJ2-5, with D perhaps TRBD2 (5 bases). The CDR3 totals 14 residues. Germline assignment: CDR1 KGHDR and CDR2 SFDVKD. V was clipped by 6 bases and J by 1 base, with 11 bases between them. The CDR3 region is CATSRGSSQETQYF. As DNA, the CDR3 is TGTGCCACCAGTCGGGGTAGCAGCCAAGAGACCCAGTACTTC.

The chain has TRBV6-6 and TRBJ2-1, with 16 bases fitting TRBD2. The V gene's germline CDR1 is MNHNY and CDR2 SVGAGI (reference sequence). V was pared by 4 bases and J by 9 bases, with 3 bases of the junction left unmatched. The length of the CDR3 is 15 residues. The CDR3, as DNA: TGTGCCAGCAGTTGGGGACTAGCGGGAGGGGGTGAGCAGTTCTTC. Translating gives CASSWGLAGGGEQFF.

The CDR3 reads CASSLDIGTDSPLHF. The DNA of the CDR3 is TGTGCCAGCAGCTTAGATATAGGGACGGATTCACCCCTCCACTTT. The chain recombines TRBV11-2 with TRBJ1-6; D may be TRBD1 (5 bases). Looked up from germline, CDR1 is SGHAT and CDR2 is FQNNGV. This CDR3 contains 15 residues. Trimming shortened V by 0 bases and J by 8 bases, and 11 bases separated the two germline ends.

This clone was picked up one time. This rearrangement joins TRBV30 to TRBJ1-1, with D possibly TRBD1 on 6 matching bases. The CDR3 sequence is 12 residues long. Per germline, CDR1 GTSNPN and CDR2 SVGIG (reference sequence). V lost 3 bases and J lost 3, with 8 bases in between. For the CDR3, the DNA is TGTGCCTGGAGGACAGGAGACACTGAAGCTTTCTTT. It translates to CAWRTGDTEAFF.

J is TRBJ2-1 and V is TRBV2, with TRBD2 identical over 7 bases. The length of the CDR3 is 14 residues. After removal of 3 bases from V and 3 bases from J, the junction contained 2 bases not matched to a gene. Looked up from germline, CDR1 is SNHLY and CDR2 is FYNNEI. The CDR3 loop is CASSELAGYNEQFF. DNA of the CDR3: TGTGCCAGCAGTGAGTTAGCGGGCTACAATGAGCAGTTCTTC.

The CDR3: CASSLGVYDDEQYF. In nucleotides, the CDR3 is TGTGCCAGCAGCTTGGGGGTTTATGACGACGAGCAGTACTTC. V gene TRBV5-6 combines with J gene TRBJ2-7; D gene uncertain. This CDR3 contains 14 residues. Germline CDR1 SGHDT, CDR2 YYEEEE. V lost 0 bases, J lost 5 bases, and 12 bases lay in between.

This chain links TRBV12-3 or TRBV12-4 with TRBJ2-1; D is unresolved. Trimming took 3 bases from V and 5 from J, leaving 8 bases between them. CDR3 length: 13 residues. The CDR3 DNA is TGTGCCAGCAGTTTTAACGGAGACAATGAGCAGTTCTTC. It yields the protein CASSFNGDNEQFF.

The genes are TRBV7-9 and TRBJ2-3; 10 nucleotides line up with TRBD2. Trimming removed 4 bases from V and 3 bases from J; junction bases left unmatched: 1. The germline V gene has CDR1 SEHNR and CDR2 FQNEAQ (reference sequence). The CDR3 is made up of 14 amino acids. In nucleotides, the CDR3 is TGTGCCAGCAGCTCTAGCGGGAGAACAGATACGCAGTATTTT. Encoded protein: CASSSSGRTDTQYF.

This clone appeared a single time. This sequence joins TRBV19 and TRBJ2-5, with D uncertain. This CDR3 comprises 12 residues. Looked up from germline, CDR1 is LNHDA and CDR2 is SQIVND (reference sequence). Trimming left V 3 bases short and J 2 bases short, with 4 bases between. The chain's CDR3 is CASSMQQETQYF. The CDR3 coding sequence is TGTGCCAGTAGTATGCAGCAAGAGACCCAGTACTTC.

This clone was recorded only once. This chain uses TRBV28 with TRBJ2-2, with 8 bases that match TRBD1. The CDR3 contains 17 residues. V trimming: 6 bases; J trimming: 0 bases; junction bases outside the gene matches: 9. CDR1 is MDHEN and CDR2 is SYDVKM in the germline V gene. Here the CDR3 DNA reads TGTGCCAGCAGACCGCATTCAGGGGGCTCGAACACCGGGGAGCTGTTTTTT. It translates to CASRPHSGGSNTGELFF.

The V and J genes are TRBV12-5 and TRBJ2-1, with 13 bases fitting TRBD2. CDR1 and CDR2 (germline): LGHNT, FRNRAP. V lost 0 bases to trimming and J lost 7 bases; unmatched junction nucleotides: 3. The CDR3 contains 16 residues. DNA for the CDR3: TGTGCTAGTGGTTTGGTACTAGCGGGAGGGCCGAATGAGCAGTTCTTC. Translated: CASGLVLAGGPNEQFF.

This rearrangement joins TRBV18 to TRBJ1-1; TRBD1 agrees at 7 bases. The germline gives CDR1 KGHSH, CDR2 LQKENI. Trimming took 0 bases from V and 9 from J; bases not matched to a gene: 4. The CDR3 runs to 13 residues. The CDR3 DNA reads TGTGCCAGCTCACCACCGGCAGGGGGTCAAGCTTTCTTT. Translating it yields CASSPPAGGQAFF.

This clone was recorded once. The rearrangement links TRBV15 to TRBJ2-3; TRBD1 is a possible D gene (5 bases). CDR3 length: 14 amino acids. The germline V gene encodes CDR1 LNHNV and CDR2 YYDKDF (reference sequence). V gave up 1 base and J gave up 2 bases, with 7 bases separating them. The CDR3 is CATSRGGATDTQYF. DNA of the CDR3: TGTGCCACCAGCAGAGGGGGCGCCACAGATACGCAGTATTTT.

V gene TRBV4-2 combines with J gene TRBJ2-7, with 8 positions matching TRBD1. Germline loops: CDR1 LGHNA, CDR2 YNFKEQ. The CDR3 length is 15 residues. With V trimmed by 5 bases and J by 6 bases, 12 bases remained unmatched. In DNA form, the CDR3 reads TGTGCCAGCAGCTATTCAGACAGGGGCGCTTCCGAGCAGTACTTC. As protein: CASSYSDRGASEQYF.

The chain combines TRBV12-1 with TRBJ1-6. TRBV12-1 is classified as a pseudogene. The CDR3 is made up of 14 amino acids. CDR3 in amino acids: CASSPRGDNSPLHF. CDR3 DNA: TGTGCCAGCAGCCCCCGGGGGGATAATTCACCCCTCCACTTT.

V is TRBV10-3 and J is TRBJ1-2; D possibly corresponds to TRBD1 (5 bases). Germline V gene sequence: CDR1 ENHRY, CDR2 SYGVKD. With 11 bases removed from V and 8 bases from J, the gap between germline ends came to 21 bases. The CDR3 is 13 residues long. CDR3 nucleotide sequence: TGTGCCTCTTCCTCGGGGCCCGACGGCGGCTACACCTTC. Translating it yields CASSSGPDGGYTF.